This is a list of T cell receptor beta chains from one sample in a study of CD8 T cells in ankylosing spondylitis. A single record per CDR3 protein comes from TCRdb applying MiXCR to the 5' RACE reads. Of tens of thousands of distinct CDR3 sequences listed, around 25% were seen once; the top ten hold around 59%. Sequenced input: blood, either unsorted or a sorted T cell fraction (not recorded which). These receptors were collected from a male donor with ankylosing spondylitis or in good health (not recorded which). The CDR3 runs from the conserved cysteine through the conserved F or W. A D gene is named only where the DNA matches it firmly. Clone size appears in some rows only: once, few, many, or a class for an expanded clone.

>TRBV4-1|13|-|TRBJ2-3|-
TGCGCCAGCAGCCAACCGACCGCAGATACGCAGTATTTT
CASSQPTADTQYF
>TRBV24-1|15|-|TRBJ2-1|TRBD1
TGTGCCACCAGTGACCGGGACAGGGAGTTAGATGAGCAGTTCTTC
CATSDRDRELDEQFF
>TRBV12-3/TRBV12-4|15|-|TRBJ2-1|TRBD2
TGTGCCAGCGATTTTACCAGCGGGGGATACAATGAGCAGTTCTTC
CASDFTSGGYNEQFF
>TRBV2|13|-|TRBJ2-5|-
TGTGCCAGCAATAACGAGTACCAAGAGACCCAGTACTTC
CASNNEYQETQYF
>TRBV27|15|-|TRBJ2-7|-
TGTGCCAGCAGTTTATGGGGCGGGGCCTCCTACGAGCAGTACTTC
CASSLWGGASYEQYF
>TRBV20-1|14|few|TRBJ1-4|-
TGCAGTGCCGTGCGGGGGAACTCTAATGAAAAACTGTTTTTT
CSAVRGNSNEKLFF
>TRBV6-5|17|-|TRBJ2-1|TRBD2
TGTGCCAGCAGTTACTCGGGGGGGATTGGGTCCTACAATGAGCAGTTCTTC
CASSYSGGIGSYNEQFF
>TRBV5-1|14|-|TRBJ2-2|-
TGCGCCAGCAGCTCCGGAGAGAGCACCGGGGAGCTGTTTTTT
CASSSGESTGELFF
>TRBV28|14|few|TRBJ2-3|TRBD2
TGTGCCAGCAGCCCCGGACTAGCGTACGATACGCAGTATTTT
CASSPGLAYDTQYF
>TRBV9|12|-|TRBJ2-2|TRBD1
TGTGCCAGCAGGCAGGGGGACGGGGAGCTGTTTTTT
CASRQGDGELFF
>TRBV5-1|14|few|TRBJ1-6|-
TGCGCCAGCAGCGAGACAGGACCGGGTTCACCCCTCCACTTT
CASSETGPGSPLHF
>TRBV30|15|-|TRBJ2-5|TRBD2
TGTGCCTGGAAAAGCGGACTAGCGGGGCAAGAGACCCAGTACTTC
CAWKSGLAGQETQYF
>TRBV27|17|-|TRBJ1-5|TRBD1
TGTGCCAGCAGAAGAAAGCCGCAGGGGGCGAGCAATCAGCCCCAGCATTTT
CASRRKPQGASNQPQHF
>TRBV5-1|13|-|TRBJ2-1|-
TGCGCCAGCAGCTTGGACAGTCTATTCAAGCAGTTCTTC
CASSLDSLFKQFF
>TRBV7-2|15|many|TRBJ2-4|-
TGTGCCAGCAGCTTACTCGCAGGGGACAAAAACATTCAGTACTTC
CASSLLAGDKNIQYF
>TRBV20-1|15|many|TRBJ2-3|-
TGCAGTGCCGGACCCCATGGGGGACGTGGAGATACGCAGTATTTT
CSAGPHGGRGDTQYF
>TRBV18|15|-|TRBJ1-4|TRBD1
TGTGCCAGCTCACCAAGGGACAGGGTAGATGAAAAACTGTTTTTT
CASSPRDRVDEKLFF
>TRBV5-1|15|-|TRBJ2-7|TRBD2
TGCGCCAGCAGCCTTGCCGGGACTAGCTCCTACGAGCAGTACTTC
CASSLAGTSSYEQYF
>TRBV20-1|15|few|TRBJ2-5|TRBD2
TGCAGTGCACCGGAAGTAGCGGGAGTTTCGGAGACCCAGTACTTC
CSAPEVAGVSETQYF
>TRBV5-1|14|-|TRBJ2-1|-
TGCGCCAGCAGCTTTCCTGGGACCTACAATGAGCAGTTCTTC
CASSFPGTYNEQFF
>TRBV30|15|-|TRBJ1-2|-
TGTGCCTGGATGCATGCAGGGACGGAGACATATGGCTACACCTTC
CAWMHAGTETYGYTF
>TRBV11-2|15|-|TRBJ2-1|-
TGTGCCAGCAGCTTTGAAGGGGTCTCCTACAATGAGCAGTTCTTC
CASSFEGVSYNEQFF
>TRBV30|12|once|TRBJ1-2|-
TGTGCCTGGAGCGCCTGGTCCGGTGGCTACACCTTC
CAWSAWSGGYTF
>TRBV3-1|15|-|TRBJ2-3|-
TGTGCCAGCAGCCAGGAGGGGCGGACCACAGATACGCAGTATTTT
CASSQEGRTTDTQYF
>TRBV5-1|17|-|TRBJ2-1|-
TGCGCCAGCAGTCCAAACCACAGGGAGTACTCCTACAATGAGCAGTTCTTC
CASSPNHREYSYNEQFF
>TRBV5-8|17|-|TRBJ2-3|-
TGTGCCAGCAGCGCGTCAGGCGGGACCCCCCGCACAGATACGCAGTATTTT
CASSASGGTPRTDTQYF